This TCR beta chain is drawn from a study of radiation and T cells in renal cell carcinoma. For the study at large: Nephrectomy followed 15 Gy stereotactic body radiation by 4 weeks. Study results and limitations: No pretreatment tumor biopsies were available for baseline clonotypes.

About this clone itself: The antigen is unknown.

Time point: baseline pretreatment blood. Regarding treatment: 15 Gy SBRT to primary tumor, nephrectomy 4 weeks later. Blood was sampled at baseline, 2 weeks and 4 weeks after SBRT. The patient's renal cell carcinoma had clear cell pathology. Trimming shortened V by 4 bases and J by 5 bases, and 17 bases separated the two germline ends. Germline V gives CDR1 SGHTA, CDR2 FQGNSA. The CDR3 is 15 amino acids. The assay was immunoSEQ multiplex PCR, and TCRdb's table has in-frame clones only and misses some. The sample carries approximately 90,000 clones, approximately 86% recorded once. The clonotype originates from a man in his fifties or sixties with renal cell carcinoma. V usage is TRBV7-2 and J usage is TRBJ2-5; the D is unclear. The sequenced sample was blood, obtained from a patient whose treatment included radiotherapy and nephrectomy. CDR3 in DNA: TGTGCCAGCAGCTCCTCGGGCCCCATGCCGGAGACCCAGTACTTC. Amino acids: CASSSSGPMPETQYF.